The clone carrying this T cell receptor (beta chain) was counted ten times or more. TCRdb re-derived calls from the RT-PCR reads in MiXCR, one entry per CDR3 protein. The repertoire has about 680,000 distinct CDR3 sequences, 11% to 15% of them found once; the top ten carry 3% to 4.5%. The source material was memory CD4+ T cells from blood. The TCR originated in a female donor in good health, serving as a healthy control.

CDR3 protein: CASTPPTSGGVYGTQYF. The CDR3 nucleotides read TGTGCCAGCACCCCCCCAACTAGCGGGGGGGTTTATGGTACGCAGTATTTT. The chain is built from TRBV12-3 or TRBV12-4 and TRBJ2-3; 13 nucleotides agree with TRBD2. The CDR3 contains 17 residues. Trimming took 7 bases from V and 8 from J; bases not matched to a gene: 15.